These T cell receptor beta chains were read from a single sample in a study of Ad26.COV2.S vaccination and SARS-CoV-2 variants. Profiled with immunoSEQ multiplex PCR; TCRdb holds only in-frame clones, not every one. The sample has about 350,000 clones; roughly 94% are singletons. The input for sequencing was peripheral blood, taken after recovery from COVID-19. These receptors were collected from a human donor who had recovered from COVID-19. Both conserved end residues are part of each CDR3. The D gene is left open where the match is weak. Rows give clone size only sometimes, using once, few, many, or a class for an expanded clone.

clone_size | j_call | d_call | v_call | cdr3_nt | cdr3_aa
NA | TRBJ1-6 | NA | TRBV6-6 | TGTGCCAGCAGAACCCTCGGGGGGAATTCACCCCTCCACTTT | CASRTLGGNSPLHF
NA | TRBJ2-7 | TRBD2 | TRBV19 | TGTGCCAGTAGGTCGACTAGCGGGAACTCCTACGAGCAGTACTTC | CASRSTSGNSYEQYF
NA | TRBJ1-2 | NA | TRBV6-5 | TGTGCCAGCCTTCCCCTAGGGCGCGCGGAAGGCTACACCTTC | CASLPLGRAEGYTF
NA | TRBJ2-1 | TRBD2 | TRBV7-2 | TGTGCCAGCAGGCCGGGGGGGCCGGCGAGTCATAAGTTCTTC | CASRPGGPASHKFF
NA | TRBJ1-2 | NA | TRBV27 | TGTGCCAGCAGTCTAGACGGGAACTATGGCTACACCTTC | CASSLDGNYGYTF
NA | TRBJ1-1 | NA | TRBV27 | TGTGCCAGCAGTTTATCTCCCCGGCCAGCGCCGAACACTGAAGCTTTCTTT | CASSLSPRPAPNTEAFF
NA | TRBJ1-2 | TRBD1 | TRBV18 | TGTGCCAGCTCACCGAACCGACAGGGGGAAGGCTACACCTTC | CASSPNRQGEGYTF
NA | TRBJ1-1 | NA | TRBV2 | TGTGCCAGCATCGATAGAACCTATCAGGGTGCGGAAGCTTTCTTT | CASIDRTYQGAEAFF
NA | TRBJ1-2 | NA | TRBV5-4 | TGTGCCAGCAGCCACAAAAGGCAGGCCTCTAACTATGGCTACACCTTC | CASSHKRQASNYGYTF
NA | TRBJ1-2 | TRBD1 | TRBV12-3/TRBV12-4 | TGTGCCAGCAGTTTCGGAACAGGGGGAGGCTACACCTTC | CASSFGTGGGYTF
once | TRBJ1-6 | NA | TRBV7-9 | TGTGCCAGCAGCTACGGAGGATCCTATAATTCACCCCTCCACTTT | CASSYGGSYNSPLHF
NA | TRBJ2-2 | NA | TRBV10-2 | TGCGCCAGCAGAGCGGCCTCCGGGGAGCTGTTTTTT | CASRAASGELFF
NA | TRBJ2-5 | TRBD2 | TRBV5-1 | TGCGCCAGCAATCACCGACTAGCGGGGGGGCAAGAGACCCAGTACTTC | CASNHRLAGGQETQYF
NA | TRBJ2-7 | TRBD1 | TRBV5-8 | TGTGCCAGCAGCCCAGCTGGGACAGGGAACTACGAGCAGTACTTC | CASSPAGTGNYEQYF
NA | TRBJ1-2 | TRBD1 | TRBV27 | TGTGCCAGCAGCGGGACAGGGGCGGGTGGTGGCTACACCTTC | CASSGTGAGGGYTF
NA | TRBJ2-7 | NA | TRBV11-2 | TGTGCCAGCAGCCAAGCCCCGAAGCTGATATACGAGCAGTACTTC | CASSQAPKLIYEQYF